This T cell receptor beta chain was captured by sequencing in a study of blood T cell repertoires in COVID-19. V was pared by 3 bases and J by 4 bases, with 13 bases between. This CDR3 contains 14 residues. Germline V gene sequence: CDR1 MDHEN, CDR2 SYDVKM. This table comes from immunoSEQ multiplex PCR, and its TCRdb copy is limited to in-frame clones, with some not included. The profile shows about 180,000 clones, approximately 86% of them singletons. The chain is built from TRBV28 and TRBJ2-7; perhaps TRBD1 as D (6 bases). The sequence was obtained from a man aged 45-65 years with active or convalescent COVID-19. Sequenced material: peripheral blood. The CDR3 protein is CASSFGGQLYEQYF. The CDR3 DNA sequence: TGTGCCAGCAGTTTTGGAGGACAGCTATACGAGCAGTACTTC.